This T cell receptor (beta chain) was identified during a study of blood T cell repertoires in COVID-19. For the study at large: There were acute and convalescent COVID-19 samples, and they came from the United States, Italy and Spain.

Germline CDR1 is ENHRY and CDR2 is SYGVKD. The V gene end was trimmed by 1 base and the J gene end by 7 bases; junction bases not matched to a gene: 11. This CDR3 contains 17 residues. The assay was immunoSEQ multiplex PCR, and TCRdb's table has in-frame clones only and misses some. Among roughly 330,000 clones listed, more than 75% were seen once. Sequencing was done on a sample of peripheral blood. This TCR derives from a woman between 50 and 59 years old with active or convalescent COVID-19. The chain joins TRBV10-3 to TRBJ2-7; TRBD2 matches 12 bases. The CDR3 DNA reads TGTGCCATCAGTGAGTTTCTCCCTAGCGGGAGGGCCAGGGAGCAGTACTTC. This encodes CAISEFLPSGRAREQYF.